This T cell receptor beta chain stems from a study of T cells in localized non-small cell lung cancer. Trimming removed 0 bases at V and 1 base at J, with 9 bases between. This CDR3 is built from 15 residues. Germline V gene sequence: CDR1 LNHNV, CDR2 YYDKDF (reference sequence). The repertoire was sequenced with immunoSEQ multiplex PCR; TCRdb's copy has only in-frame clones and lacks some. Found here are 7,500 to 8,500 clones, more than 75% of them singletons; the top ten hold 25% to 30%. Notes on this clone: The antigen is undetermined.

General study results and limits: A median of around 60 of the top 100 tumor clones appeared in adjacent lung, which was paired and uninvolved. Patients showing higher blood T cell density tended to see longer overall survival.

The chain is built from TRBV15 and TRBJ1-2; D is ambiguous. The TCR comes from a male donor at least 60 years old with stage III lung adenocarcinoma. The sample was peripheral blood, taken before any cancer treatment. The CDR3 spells CATSRERINNYGYTF. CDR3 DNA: TGTGCCACCAGCAGAGAGAGGATAAATAACTATGGCTACACCTTC.